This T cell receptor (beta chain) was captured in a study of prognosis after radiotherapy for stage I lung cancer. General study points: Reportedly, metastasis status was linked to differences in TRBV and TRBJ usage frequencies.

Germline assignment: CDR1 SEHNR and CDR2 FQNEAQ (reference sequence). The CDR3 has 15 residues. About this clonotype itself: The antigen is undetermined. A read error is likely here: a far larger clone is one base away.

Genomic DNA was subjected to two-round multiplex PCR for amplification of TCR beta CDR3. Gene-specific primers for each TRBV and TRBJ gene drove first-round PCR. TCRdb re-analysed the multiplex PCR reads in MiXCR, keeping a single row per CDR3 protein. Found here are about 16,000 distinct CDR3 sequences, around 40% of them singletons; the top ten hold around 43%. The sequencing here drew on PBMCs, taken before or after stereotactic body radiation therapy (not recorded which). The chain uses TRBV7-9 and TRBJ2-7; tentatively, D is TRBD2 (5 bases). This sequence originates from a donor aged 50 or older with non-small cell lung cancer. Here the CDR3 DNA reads TGTTCCAGCAGCTTAGCGTTCGGCCCTCGGTACGAGCAGTACTTC. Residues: CSSSLAFGPRYEQYF.